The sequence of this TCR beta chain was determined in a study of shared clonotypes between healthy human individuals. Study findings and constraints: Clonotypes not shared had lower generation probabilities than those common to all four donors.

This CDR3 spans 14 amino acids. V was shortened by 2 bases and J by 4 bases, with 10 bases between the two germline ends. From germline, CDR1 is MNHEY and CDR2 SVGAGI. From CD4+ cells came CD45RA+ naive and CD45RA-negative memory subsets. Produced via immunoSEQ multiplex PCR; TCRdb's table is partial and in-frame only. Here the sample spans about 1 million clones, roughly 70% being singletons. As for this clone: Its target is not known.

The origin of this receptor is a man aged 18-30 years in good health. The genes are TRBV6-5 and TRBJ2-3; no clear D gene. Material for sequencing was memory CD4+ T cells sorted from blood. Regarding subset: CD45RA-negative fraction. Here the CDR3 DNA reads TGTGCCAGCAGTTACCTCACCGGCGCAGATACGCAGTATTTT. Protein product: CASSYLTGADTQYF.